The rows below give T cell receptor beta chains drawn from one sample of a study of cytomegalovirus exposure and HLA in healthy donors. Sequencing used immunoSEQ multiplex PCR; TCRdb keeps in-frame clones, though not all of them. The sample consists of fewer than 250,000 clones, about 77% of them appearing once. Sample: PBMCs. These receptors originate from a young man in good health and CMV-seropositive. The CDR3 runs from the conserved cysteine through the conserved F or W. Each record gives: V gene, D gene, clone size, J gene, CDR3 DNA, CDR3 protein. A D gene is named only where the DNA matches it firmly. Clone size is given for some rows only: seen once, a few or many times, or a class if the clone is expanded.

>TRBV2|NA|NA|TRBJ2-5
TGTGCCAGCACGTCCCTTAGGGGCCAAGAGACCCAGTACTTC
CASTSLRGQETQYF
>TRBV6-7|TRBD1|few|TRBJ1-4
TGTGCCAGCCTATCTAGGGGGCAAACTAATGAAAAACTGTTTTTT
CASLSRGQTNEKLFF
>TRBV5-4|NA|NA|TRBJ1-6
TGTGCCAGCAGCTTGGGGACCCGGACGGGGAATTCACCCCTCCACTTT
CASSLGTRTGNSPLHF
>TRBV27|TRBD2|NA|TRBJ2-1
TGTGCCAGCAGTACTAGCGGGAGTTACAATGAGCAGTTCTTC
CASSTSGSYNEQFF
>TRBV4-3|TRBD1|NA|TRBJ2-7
TGCGCCAGCAGGAAAGGACAGGATGGCGAGCAGTACTTC
CASRKGQDGEQYF
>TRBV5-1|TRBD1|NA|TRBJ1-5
TGCGCCAGCAGCCAAGGGACAGCTGATAGCAATCAGCCCCAGCATTTT
CASSQGTADSNQPQHF
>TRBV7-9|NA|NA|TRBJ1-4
TGTGCCACCTCCCGGGGGGCTGAAAAACTGTTTTTT
CATSRGAEKLFF
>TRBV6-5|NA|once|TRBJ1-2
TGTGCCAGCAGTTACTCGGCTCAGGGCACCCATGGCTACACCTTC
CASSYSAQGTHGYTF
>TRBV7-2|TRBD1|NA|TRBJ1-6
TGTGCCAGCAGCTTAGGTTTAGGGACAGTCAATTCACCCCTCCACTTT
CASSLGLGTVNSPLHF
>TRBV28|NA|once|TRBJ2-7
TGTGCCAGCAGTTTGGGGCAGGGGTACGAGCAGTACTTC
CASSLGQGYEQYF
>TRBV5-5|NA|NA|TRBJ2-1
TGTGCCAGCAGCTTGGGTCGGTCGCGCGTCCCCTCCAATGAGCAGTTCTTC
CASSLGRSRVPSNEQFF
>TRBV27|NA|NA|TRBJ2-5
TGTGCCAGCACTTCCCGGGGGGCGTTGGGGGAGACCCAGTACTTC
CASTSRGALGETQYF
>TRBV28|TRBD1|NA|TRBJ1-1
TGTGCCAGCGGAAGGGGGCACACTGAAGCTTTCTTT
CASGRGHTEAFF
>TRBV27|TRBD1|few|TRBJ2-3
TGTGCCGCATCTGACAGGGTTGGGGATACGCAGTATTTT
CAASDRVGDTQYF
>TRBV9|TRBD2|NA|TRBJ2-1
TGTGCCAGCAGCCCCTCCGGGGGAAGCGGGAGGGCCAATGAGCAGTTCTTC
CASSPSGGSGRANEQFF
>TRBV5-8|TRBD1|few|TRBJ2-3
TGTGCCAGCAGCGCGACAGGGATCCGCACAGATACGCAGTATTTT
CASSATGIRTDTQYF
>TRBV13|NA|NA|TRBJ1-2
TGTGCCAGCAGCTCGGACAGTTTTTATGGCTACACCTTC
CASSSDSFYGYTF
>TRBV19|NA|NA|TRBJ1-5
TGTGCCAGTAGTCCTCGAGAAGGGGCATTTCAGCCCCAGCATTTT
CASSPREGAFQPQHF
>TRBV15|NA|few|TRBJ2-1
TGTGCCACCAGCAGCATCGTGAGAAGTTACAATGAGCAGTTCTTC
CATSSIVRSYNEQFF
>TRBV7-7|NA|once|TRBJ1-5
TGTGCTAGCAGTCAGGGCCCCAATCAGCCCCAGCATTTT
CASSQGPNQPQHF
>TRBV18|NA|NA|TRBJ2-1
TGTGCCAGCTCCTTTGGGGCCGCCGACGTCAATGAGCAGTTCTTC
CASSFGAADVNEQFF
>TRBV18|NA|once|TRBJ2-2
TGTGCCAGCTCACCACGGCAGGGTAGGACCGGGGAGCTGTTTTTT
CASSPRQGRTGELFF
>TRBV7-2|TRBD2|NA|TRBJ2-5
TGTGCCAGCAGCTTAGCCGGACTAGTGGTCCAAGAGACCCAGTACTTC
CASSLAGLVVQETQYF
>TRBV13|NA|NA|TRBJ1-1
TGTGCCAGCAGCTTATCGCCAGGGAACACTGAAGCTTTCTTT
CASSLSPGNTEAFF
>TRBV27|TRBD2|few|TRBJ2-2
TGTGCCAGCAGTAGCCTAGCGGGAGGAAACACCGGGGAGCTGCTTTTT
CASSSLAGGNTGELLF
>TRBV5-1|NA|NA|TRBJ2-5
TGCGCCAGCAGCTTGGCCAGGCCCAAGGAGGCCCAGTACTTC
CASSLARPKEAQYF
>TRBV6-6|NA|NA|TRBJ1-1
TGTGCCAGCACCCTCGGGGAGATGAACACTGAAGCTTTCTTT
CASTLGEMNTEAFF
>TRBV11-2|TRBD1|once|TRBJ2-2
TGTGCCAGCAGCTTCTTCCGGGACAGGGGGCGAAACACCGGGGAGCTGTTTTTT
CASSFFRDRGRNTGELFF
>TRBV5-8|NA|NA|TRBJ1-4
TGTGCCAGCAGCACCAACACCTTTAGGAGTGAAAAACTGTTTTTT
CASSTNTFRSEKLFF
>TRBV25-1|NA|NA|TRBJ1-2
TGTGCCAGCAGTGTTCCAGGCTCGGGGTATGGCTACACCTTC
CASSVPGSGYGYTF
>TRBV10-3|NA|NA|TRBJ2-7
TGTGCCATCAGCAGGGCACTTTACGAGCAGTACTTC
CAISRALYEQYF
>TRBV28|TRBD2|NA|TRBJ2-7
TGTGCCAGCAGTTTATTGGGGGGGGGACTAGCGGGGCGCTCCTACGAGCAGTACTTC
CASSLLGGGLAGRSYEQYF
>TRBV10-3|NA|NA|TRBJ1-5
TGTGCCATCACTACAGGGTCCAATCAGCCCCAGCATTTT
CAITTGSNQPQHF